This T cell receptor beta chain was sequenced in a study of CD8 T cells in Susac syndrome. Points from the study as a whole: Total CD8+ repertoires held more than 15 Susac-specific public clones, while CD8+ TEMRA repertoires held a few.

Random hexamers served to reverse transcribe about 0.5 to 1 ug RNA. TCRdb processed the immunoSEQ multiplex PCR reads anew with MiXCR; each CDR3 protein has one entry. In the table there are 70,000 to 100,000 distinct CDR3 sequences, 96% of which are singletons. This clonotype has just a few counts. Its cognate antigen is unknown. CDR1 and CDR2 from the germline V gene are LGHDT and YNNKEL (reference sequence). The CDR3 is made up of 16 amino acids. After removal of 6 bases from V and 4 bases from J, the junction contained 6 bases not matched to a gene. Sample: CD8+ T cells from PBMCs. The rearrangement links TRBV3-1 to TRBJ2-5; 15 nucleotides agree with TRBD2. This clonotype was sampled from a human donor with Susac syndrome. CDR3 protein: CASRGGLAGGGETQYF. In DNA, the CDR3 is TGTGCCAGCAGGGGGGGACTAGCGGGGGGAGGAGAGACCCAGTACTTC.